These 11 T cell receptor beta chains were all obtained from the same sample, sequenced in a study of blood T cells in healthy people across ages. Alongside a J-beta primer mix, a sample-barcoded 5' primer served in a second PCR lasting 7 to 11 cycles. Each CDR3 protein is one row after TCRdb ran MiXCR on the 5' RACE reads. Here the sample spans 580,000 or so distinct CDR3 sequences, under 55% being singletons. Specimen: blood. The receptors derive from an elderly man in good health.

The chain joins TRBV12-3 or TRBV12-4 to TRBJ2-7; the D is unclear. V was trimmed by 5 bases and J by 3 bases, leaving 14 bases between them. The CDR3 runs to 14 residues. The CDR3 region is CASSPEAASYEQYF. The CDR3 nucleotides are TGTGCCAGCAGTCCCGAGGCGGCAAGCTACGAGCAGTACTTC.

To note about this clonotype: A much more abundant neighbour one base away suggests this may be a read error. V gene TRBV7-3 combines with J gene TRBJ2-1; D remains ambiguous. Trimming pared 5 bases from V and 10 bases from J, leaving 12 bases between. This CDR3 region has 12 residues. Germline CDR1 is SGHTA and CDR2 is FQGTGA. CDR3 protein: CASSISSGEQFF. In nucleotides, the CDR3 is TGTGCCAGCAGCATATCGTCCGGGGAGCAGTTCTTC.

This clonotype was picked up one time. This chain links TRBV5-1 with TRBJ1-2; D gene ambiguous. Looked up from germline, CDR1 is SGHRS and CDR2 is YFSETQ. This CDR3 region has 14 residues. V was pared by 0 bases and J by 4 bases, with 10 bases between. The DNA for the CDR3 is TGCGCCAGCAGCTTGGGGCAGAATAGCTATGGCTACACCTTC. Protein product: CASSLGQNSYGYTF.

This clonotype was seen more than once but under ten times. J is TRBJ2-5 and V is TRBV2; 12 positions match TRBD2. The CDR3 sequence is 14 residues long. Looked up from germline, CDR1 is SNHLY and CDR2 is FYNNEI. V shed 6 bases, J shed 5 bases, and the junction held 4 bases outside the gene matches. The CDR3 protein is CASRPGTSGETQYF. CDR3 sequence (DNA): TGTGCCAGCAGGCCAGGGACTAGCGGGGAGACCCAGTACTTC. Combining the CDR3 with reference TRBV2 and TRBJ2-5 gives the whole variable domain EPEVTQTPSHQVTQMGQEVILRCVPISNHLYFYWYRQILGQKVEFLVSFYNNEISEKSEIFDDQFSVERPDGSNFTLKIRSTKLEDSAMYFCASRPGTSGETQYFGPGTRLLVL.

This clonotype was recorded a few times. The V gene is TRBV7-9, the J gene TRBJ2-7; TRBD2 agrees at 7 bases. Germline V CDR1 and CDR2: SEHNR, FQNEAQ (reference sequence). This CDR3 has 14 residues. With V trimmed by 2 bases and J by 4 bases, 5 bases remained unmatched. The CDR3 is CASSLSGKGYEQYF. As DNA, the CDR3 is TGTGCCAGCAGCTTAAGCGGGAAGGGTTACGAGCAGTACTTC.

This clonotype was counted between two and nine times. The CDR3: CASSPQGTGVLSEAFF. The CDR3, as DNA: TGTGCCAGCAGCCCTCAGGGGACAGGGGTTCTATCGGAAGCTTTCTTT. The rearrangement joins TRBV7-8 to TRBJ1-1; 10 nucleotides align to TRBD1. This CDR3 spans 16 amino acids. Germline assignment: CDR1 SGHVS and CDR2 FQNEAQ. V gave up 5 bases and J gave up 8 bases; unmatched junction bases: 14.

The chain links TRBV27 to TRBJ1-6; possibly TRBD1 for D (6 bases). Trimming removed 3 bases from V and 9 bases from J, with 18 bases in between. The CDR3 has 16 amino acids. Germline V gene lookup returns CDR1 MNHEY and CDR2 SMNVEV (reference sequence). The CDR3: CASSLSQGSGSSPLHF. DNA of the CDR3: TGTGCCAGCAGTTTGTCACAGGGCAGCGGTAGTTCACCCCTCCACTTT.

The chain combines TRBV6-6 with TRBJ1-3, with D hard to call. The length of the CDR3 is 12 residues. Germline lookup yields CDR1 MNHNY and CDR2 SVGAGI (reference sequence). V lost 0 bases and J 5 bases, leaving 2 bases between the germline ends. The CDR3 DNA sequence: TGTGCCAGCAGTTACTCGCGAAACACCATATATTTT. Translating gives CASSYSRNTIYF.

V gene TRBV20-1 combines with J gene TRBJ2-7; 8 bases match TRBD1. CDR1 is DFQATT, CDR2 SNEGSKA, per germline (reference sequence). V dropped 4 bases and J dropped 2; count of bases not matched to a gene: 10. The CDR3 extends over 15 amino acids. This CDR3 reads CSATSWGQATYEQYF. The CDR3 nucleotides are TGCAGTGCTACAAGTTGGGGACAGGCCACCTACGAGCAGTACTTC.

The rearrangement joins TRBV5-1 to TRBJ2-7; D possibly uses TRBD1 or TRBD2 (5 bases each). This CDR3 comprises 16 residues. CDR1 and CDR2 from the germline V gene are SGHRS and YFSETQ. V dropped 4 bases and J dropped 4 bases, with 21 bases sitting between them. The CDR3 DNA follows: TGCGCCAGCAGCCCGGGACGGAGTGCCATAGAGTACGAGCAGTACTTC. Protein: CASSPGRSAIEYEQYF.

This clonotype was detected once. In DNA form, the CDR3 reads TGTGCCAGGGGTAGTCGGGGGGGCCAGGATGAGCAGTTCTTC. Encoded protein: CARGSRGGQDEQFF. This chain links TRBV25-1 with TRBJ2-1; 8 nucleotides match TRBD2. Trimming cost V 9 bases and J 8 bases; bases outside gene matches: 12. This CDR3 is 14 amino acids long. Germline CDR1 and CDR2: MGHDK and SYGVNS.